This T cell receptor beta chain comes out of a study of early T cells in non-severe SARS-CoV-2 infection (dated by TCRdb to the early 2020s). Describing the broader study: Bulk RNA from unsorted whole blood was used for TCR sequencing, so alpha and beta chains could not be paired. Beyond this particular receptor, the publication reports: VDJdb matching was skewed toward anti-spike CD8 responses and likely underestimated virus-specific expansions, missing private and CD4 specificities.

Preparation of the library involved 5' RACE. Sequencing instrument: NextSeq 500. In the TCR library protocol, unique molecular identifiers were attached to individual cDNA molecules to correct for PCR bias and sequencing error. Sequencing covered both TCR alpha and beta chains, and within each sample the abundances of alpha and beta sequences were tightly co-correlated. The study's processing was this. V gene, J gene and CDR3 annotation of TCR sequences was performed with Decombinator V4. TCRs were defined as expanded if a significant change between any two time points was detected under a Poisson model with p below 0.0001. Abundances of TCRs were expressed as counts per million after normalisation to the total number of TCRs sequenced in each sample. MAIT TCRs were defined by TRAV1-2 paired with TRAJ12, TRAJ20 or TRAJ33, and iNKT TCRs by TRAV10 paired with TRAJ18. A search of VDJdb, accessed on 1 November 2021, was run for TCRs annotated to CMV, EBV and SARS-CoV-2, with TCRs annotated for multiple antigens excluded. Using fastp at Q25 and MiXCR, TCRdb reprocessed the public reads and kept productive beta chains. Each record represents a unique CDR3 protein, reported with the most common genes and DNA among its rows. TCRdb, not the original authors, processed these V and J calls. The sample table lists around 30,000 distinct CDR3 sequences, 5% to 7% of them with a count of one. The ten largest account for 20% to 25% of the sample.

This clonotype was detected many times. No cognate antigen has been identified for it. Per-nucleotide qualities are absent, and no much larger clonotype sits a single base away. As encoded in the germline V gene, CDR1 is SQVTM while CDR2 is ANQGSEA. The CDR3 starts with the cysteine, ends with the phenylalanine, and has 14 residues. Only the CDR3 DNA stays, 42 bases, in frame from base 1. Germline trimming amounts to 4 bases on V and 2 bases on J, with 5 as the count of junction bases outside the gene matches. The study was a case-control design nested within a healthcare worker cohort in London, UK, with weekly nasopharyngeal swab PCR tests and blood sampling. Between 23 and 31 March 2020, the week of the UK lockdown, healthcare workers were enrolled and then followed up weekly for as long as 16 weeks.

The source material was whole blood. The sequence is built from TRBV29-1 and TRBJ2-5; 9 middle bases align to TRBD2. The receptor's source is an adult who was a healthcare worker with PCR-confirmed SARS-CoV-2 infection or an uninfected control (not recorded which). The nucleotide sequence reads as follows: TGCAGCGTTGGACTAGCGGCACCTCAAGAGACCCAGTACTTC. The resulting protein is CSVGLAAPQETQYF.